These 28 T cell receptor beta chains were sequenced from one sample in a study of cytomegalovirus exposure and HLA in healthy donors. The primer mix had 60 Vbeta and 13 Jbeta primers. Some clones are missing from TCRdb's copy, which holds only in-frame ones; the method was immunoSEQ multiplex PCR. The sample lists 140,000 to 150,000 clones, around two thirds occurring once. Sequencing was carried out using PBMCs. All receptors derive from a male donor in good health and CMV-seronegative.

V usage is TRBV5-6 and J usage is TRBJ2-1; D ambiguous. This CDR3 is built from 13 residues. From germline, CDR1 is SGHDT and CDR2 YYEEEE. V gave up 1 base and J gave up 2 bases, with 4 bases separating them. This CDR3 is CASSLTAYNEQFF. The CDR3 region has the DNA TGTGCCAGCAGCTTGACAGCCTACAATGAGCAGTTCTTC. The complete variable domain, with remaining parts taken from reference TRBV5-6 and TRBJ2-1, reads DAGVTQSPTHLIKTRGQQVTLRCSPKSGHDTVSWYQQALGQGPQFIFQYYEEEERQRGNFPDRFSGHQFPNYSSELNVNALLLGDSALYLCASSLTAYNEQFFGPGTRLTVL.

The chain carries TRBV6-5 and TRBJ1-4; 7 nucleotides align to TRBD1. Per germline, CDR1 MNHEY and CDR2 SVGAGI. J lost 7 bases, V lost 4 bases, and 6 bases had no gene match. The CDR3 consists of 14 residues. For the CDR3, the DNA is TGTGCCAGCAGTTCCGGACAGGCCTCTGAAAAACTGTTTTTT. This gives the protein CASSSGQASEKLFF.

The chain carries TRBV5-6 and TRBJ1-2; perhaps TRBD1 as D (5 bases). CDR3 length: 16 residues. Trimming took 0 bases from V and 2 from J, leaving 14 bases between them. From germline, CDR1 is SGHDT and CDR2 YYEEEE. As DNA, the CDR3 is TGTGCCAGCAGCTTGGATCGGGGGTCGGGGAACTATGGCTACACCTTC. This codes for CASSLDRGSGNYGYTF.

The CDR3 DNA sequence: TGTGCCAGCAGCTTAGAGGATAGCGGCGCAGGGAGGGTCGGGGAGCTGTTTTTT. Its protein product is CASSLEDSGAGRVGELFF. The V and J genes are TRBV7-3 and TRBJ1-3, with 7 nucleotides matching TRBD2. The DNA end favors TRBJ2-2, so the J call may be wrong. The germline V gene encodes CDR1 SGHTA and CDR2 FQGTGA. This CDR3 region has 18 residues.

This clone was counted between two and nine times. CDR3 DNA sequence: TGTGCCAGCAGCAGAACCCCGGGAAGTAATTCACCCCTCCACTTT. This sequence encodes CASSRTPGSNSPLHF. V gene TRBV7-6 combines with J gene TRBJ1-6, with D unclear. Germline values: CDR1 SGHVS, CDR2 FNYEAQ. Deletions cut 5 bases from V and 6 bases from J, with 14 bases between. This CDR3 region has 15 residues.

This clone was seen more than once but under ten times. The chain employs TRBV4-1 and TRBJ2-3; maybe TRBD2 (5 bases). The ends were cut back, 2 bases at V and 0 bases at J, with 12 bases in the middle. Per germline, CDR1 MGHRA and CDR2 YSYEKL. The CDR3 has 16 residues. CDR3 bases: TGCGCCAGCAGCCAAACCCCGGGGTCTAGCACAGATACGCAGTATTTT. It yields the protein CASSQTPGSSTDTQYF.

This chain connects TRBV28 to TRBJ2-1; 11 positions match TRBD2. The germline CDR1 and CDR2 sequences are MDHEN and SYDVKM. This CDR3 contains 16 residues. V shed 6 bases and J 6 bases; nucleotides not matched to a gene: 10. The CDR3 region is CASSAARGLAGNEQFF. The CDR3 DNA reads as TGTGCCAGCAGCGCCGCGCGAGGACTAGCGGGCAATGAGCAGTTCTTC.

The chain has TRBV27 and TRBJ1-1, with D possibly matching TRBD1 (5 bases). Deletions cut 0 bases from V and 5 bases from J, with 7 bases between. Germline loops: CDR1 MNHEY, CDR2 SMNVEV (reference sequence). The CDR3 length is 13 residues. CDR3 sequence reads: CASSLSRATEAFF. In DNA form, the CDR3 reads TGTGCCAGCAGTTTATCCAGGGCAACTGAAGCTTTCTTT.

The chain combines TRBV7-7 with TRBJ2-3; 7 bases are a match to TRBD1. The V gene's germline CDR1 is SSHAT and CDR2 FNYEAQ (reference sequence). CDR3 size: 12 residues. J gave up 14 bases and V 4 bases, and 9 bases lay outside the gene matches. CDR3 region: CASSSSTGLVYF. CDR3 in DNA: TGTGCCAGCAGCTCTTCGACAGGGCTAGTGTATTTT.

The chain combines TRBV29-1 with TRBJ2-1, with 7 bases lining up with TRBD1. V was pared by 1 base and J by 8 bases, with 8 bases of the junction left unmatched. CDR1 is SQVTM and CDR2 is ANQGSEA in the germline V gene. This CDR3 contains 14 residues. The CDR3: CSVEADRISHEQFF. Here the CDR3 DNA reads TGCAGCGTTGAAGCGGACAGGATAAGCCATGAGCAGTTCTTC.

This clone has more than one count but fewer than ten. The chain carries TRBV7-6 and TRBJ2-2, with 9 bases that match TRBD2. Germline V gives CDR1 SGHVS, CDR2 FNYEAQ. The ends lost 0 bases at V and 6 bases at J; junction bases unmatched: 5. The CDR3 spans 16 residues. In DNA, the CDR3 is TGTGCCAGCAGCTTAGCTGGCGGGGGGGCCTCCGGGGAGCTGTTTTTT. It specifies CASSLAGGGASGELFF. Together with reference TRBV7-6 and TRBJ2-2, the CDR3 gives the full variable domain: GAGVSQSPRYKVTKRGQDVALRCDPISGHVSLYWYRQALGQGPEFLTYFNYEAQQDKSGLPNDRFSAERPEGSISTLTIQRTEQRDSAMYRCASSLAGGGASGELFFGEGSRLTVL.

The CDR3 nucleotides read TGTGCCAGCAGCGCCGGGACTAGCGGGGTGGATACGCAGTATTTT. Its protein is CASSAGTSGVDTQYF. The V and J genes are TRBV6-4 and TRBJ2-3, with 13 bases aligning to TRBD2. The germline V gene encodes CDR1 MRHNA and CDR2 SNTAGT. This CDR3 has 15 amino acids. Trimming at V came to 6 bases and at J to 6 bases, leaving 6 bases not matched to a gene.

V usage is TRBV5-4 and J usage is TRBJ2-2, with 7 bases fitting TRBD1. J gave up 1 base and V 0 bases, and 3 bases lay outside the gene matches. CDR1 is SGHNT, CDR2 YYREEE, per germline (reference sequence). This CDR3 has 16 amino acids. CDR3 sequence: CASSLDRGQNTGELFF. In DNA form, the CDR3 reads TGTGCCAGCAGCTTGGACAGGGGACAGAACACCGGGGAGCTGTTTTTT. Full variable domain (remainder filled in from reference TRBV5-4 and TRBJ2-2): ETGVTQSPTHLIKTRGQQVTLRCSSQSGHNTVSWYQQALGQGPQFIFQYYREEENGRGNFPPRFSGLQFPNYSSELNVNALELDDSALYLCASSLDRGQNTGELFFGEGSRLTVL.

V is TRBV7-8 and J is TRBJ1-2; 7 bases fit TRBD1. This CDR3 is built from 14 residues. Germline-derived CDR1 and CDR2 are SGHVS and FQNEAQ. The ends lost 1 base at V and 5 bases at J; junction bases unmatched: 4. CDR3 in amino acids: CASSLGDSRYGYTF. CDR3 DNA: TGTGCCAGCAGCTTAGGGGACAGCCGTTATGGCTACACCTTC.

This clone was detected only a few times. The chain links TRBV5-1 to TRBJ2-3, with 10 bases fitting TRBD2. Looked up from germline, CDR1 is SGHRS and CDR2 is YFSETQ. This CDR3 has 16 residues. J was trimmed by 4 bases and V by 4 bases; bases with no gene match: 9. CDR3 sequence (DNA): TGCGCCAGCAGCATCTTTAGCGGGGGGCCCTCAGATACGCAGTATTTT. It encodes CASSIFSGGPSDTQYF.

This chain connects TRBV4-3 to TRBJ1-4; D unresolved. Germline V gene sequence: CDR1 LGHNA, CDR2 YSLEER. V shed 2 bases and J shed 0 bases, with 10 bases lying between them. The CDR3 consists of 16 residues. The CDR3 spells CASSQWPPPTNEKLFF. CDR3 nucleotide sequence: TGCGCCAGCAGCCAATGGCCGCCTCCAACTAATGAAAAACTGTTTTTT.

V and J are TRBV30 and TRBJ1-2; 8 nucleotides match TRBD1. The V and J ends lost 6 bases and 7 bases, in that order; junction bases with no gene match: 10. Germline-derived CDR1 and CDR2 are GTSNPN and SVGIG (reference sequence). The length of the CDR3 is 13 residues. The CDR3 coding sequence is TGTGCCTGCCTCACTCTCAGGGGGCCTGGCTACACCTTC. Translated: CACLTLRGPGYTF.

This clone was picked up a small number of times. The chain combines TRBV19 with TRBJ2-3; TRBD2 might be the D (7 bases). The CDR3 covers 15 residues. The germline V gene encodes CDR1 LNHDA and CDR2 SQIVND (reference sequence). V was shortened by 1 base and J by 5 bases, with 13 bases between the two germline ends. The CDR3 loop reads CASSIVGGAQDTQYF. The CDR3 DNA follows: TGTGCCAGTAGTATAGTAGGGGGGGCCCAAGATACGCAGTATTTT.

This clone was detected only a few times. The V gene is TRBV25-1, the J gene TRBJ1-2; D is unresolved. This CDR3 spans 12 amino acids. V was clipped by 3 bases and J by 5 bases, with 7 bases between them. In germline, CDR1 is MGHDK, CDR2 SYGVNS. CDR3: CASSDWEYGYTF. In nucleotides, the CDR3 is TGTGCCAGCAGTGATTGGGAGTATGGCTACACCTTC.

As regards this clone: Other nucleotide sequences from this sample produce the same CDR3. The chain joins TRBV25-1 to TRBJ1-4; a weak D match, TRBD1 (5 bases). The CDR3 contains 15 residues. Between the trimmed V and J ends, which lost 8 bases and 8 bases, there was a span of 21 bases. Germline V gene data show CDR1 as MGHDK and CDR2 as SYGVNS. The CDR3 DNA reads TGTGCCAGCCTTTCCCTAGGGGAGGAAGGAGAAAAACTGTTTTTT. Translated, it gives CASLSLGEEGEKLFF.

V usage is TRBV5-1 and J usage is TRBJ2-5; D is uncertain. V was trimmed by 3 bases and J by 1 base, leaving 13 bases between them. The CDR3 spans 15 residues. Looked up from germline, CDR1 is SGHRS and CDR2 is YFSETQ. The CDR3 loop is CASSSPRIPQETQYF. In DNA, the CDR3 is TGCGCCAGCAGCTCTCCTAGGATCCCCCAAGAGACCCAGTACTTC.

This chain joins TRBV7-8 and TRBJ2-5; D is unclear. The CDR3 runs 15 residues. Trimming stripped 3 bases from V and 5 bases from J, with 16 bases between. Per the germline V gene, CDR1 is SGHVS and CDR2 is FQNEAQ. CDR3 region: CASSFPLSGRETQYF. CDR3 coding DNA: TGTGCCAGCAGCTTCCCCCTGTCGGGTCGGGAGACCCAGTACTTC.

This chain joins TRBV19 and TRBJ1-2; 9 bases align to TRBD1. The J segment lost 8 bases and the V segment lost 3 bases, leaving 1 base of the junction unmatched. Germline V gives CDR1 LNHDA, CDR2 SQIVND (reference sequence). This CDR3 is 12 amino acids long. In DNA, the CDR3 is TGTGCCAGTAGTATCGGGACAGGGGGCTACACCTTC. Residues: CASSIGTGGYTF.

The chain combines TRBV4-3 with TRBJ1-4; tentatively, D is TRBD1 (6 bases). Deletions cut 6 bases from V and 5 bases from J, with 16 bases between. The CDR3 loop spans 15 amino acids. Germline V gene data show CDR1 as LGHNA and CDR2 as YSLEER. The CDR3 DNA follows: TGCGCCAGCAGTAACAGAGGGCAGGGGAATGAAAAACTGTTTTTT. This encodes CASSNRGQGNEKLFF.

J is TRBJ2-1 and V is TRBV5-4, with 10 positions matching TRBD2. The J segment lost 8 bases and the V segment lost 6 bases, leaving 11 bases of the junction unmatched. Looked up from germline, CDR1 is SGHNT and CDR2 is YYREEE (reference sequence). The CDR3 sequence is 15 residues long. The CDR3 bases are TGTGCCAGCACCTCCAGCGGGGGGGCAATCGATGAGCAGTTCTTC. The encoded protein is CASTSSGGAIDEQFF.

The rearrangement uses TRBV28 and TRBJ2-2, with TRBD1 identical over 8 bases. The CDR3 is made up of 16 amino acids. Germline V gives CDR1 MDHEN, CDR2 SYDVKM. Losses at the gene ends were 5 bases for V and 6 bases for J; bases not matched to a gene: 11. The CDR3 region is CASSGGTGLFAGELFF. The DNA of the CDR3 is TGTGCCAGCAGTGGGGGGACAGGTCTATTTGCCGGGGAGCTGTTTTTT.

The CDR3 DNA reads TGTGCCAGCAGTCCTCTAGCCCCCCATGGCCCCTATAGCAATCAGCCCCAGCATTTT. Protein: CASSPLAPHGPYSNQPQHF. The rearrangement uses TRBV27 and TRBJ1-5; no clear D gene. The CDR3 totals 19 residues. Germline CDR1 reads MNHEY; CDR2 reads SMNVEV (reference sequence). The germline V and J ends were trimmed by 5 bases and 0 bases, with 23 bases remaining between them.

This chain connects TRBV28 to TRBJ2-5; 8 nucleotides align to TRBD1. Losses at the gene ends were 2 bases for V and 6 bases for J; bases not matched to a gene: 8. CDR3 size: 15 residues. Germline V gives CDR1 MDHEN, CDR2 SYDVKM. Written as DNA, the CDR3 is TGTGCCAGCAGTTTAGGACAGGGCCTTTCGAAGACCCAGTACTTC. This encodes CASSLGQGLSKTQYF. The entire variable domain, with the rest obtained from reference TRBV28 and TRBJ2-5, is as follows: DVKVTQSSRYLVKRTGEKVFLECVQDMDHENMFWYRQDPGLGLRLIYFSYDVKMKEKGDIPEGYSVSREKKERFSLILESASTNQTSMYLCASSLGQGLSKTQYFGPGTRLLVL.